The 7 T cell receptor beta chains listed next were all sequenced from one sample in a study of molecular identifiers for immune sequencing clone quantification. TCRdb itself ran the PCR reads through MiXCR, one entry per CDR3 protein. The repertoire holds some 590,000 distinct CDR3 sequences, with about 25% as singletons. The sample was naive CD8+ T cells from blood, with Jurkat cell RNA spiked in. Documented subset: FACS-sorted CD8+CD4-CCR7+CD45RA+ naive T cells. The source is a human donor in good health. Some libraries in this study had Jurkat cell RNA spiked in.

This clonotype was counted only a few times. This CDR3 is CASSSAAGVVSYEQYF. The CDR3 DNA reads as TGCGCCAGCAGTTCGGCAGCGGGGGTAGTCTCCTACGAGCAGTACTTC. The chain uses TRBV4-3 and TRBJ2-7; 8 bases align to TRBD2. Germline CDR1 reads LGHNA; CDR2 reads YSLEER. CDR3 length: 16 amino acids. The trim removed 6 bases at V and 0 bases at J, leaving 10 bases unmatched.

V usage is TRBV7-9 and J usage is TRBJ2-2; 9 bases fit TRBD1. CDR1 is SEHNR and CDR2 is FQNEAQ in the germline V gene (reference sequence). Trimming took 5 bases from V and 7 from J; bases not matched to a gene: 8. This CDR3 is built from 15 residues. As DNA, the CDR3 is TGTGCCAGCAGCAGCCGGGACAGGGCTTACGGGGAGCTGTTTTTT. Amino acid sequence: CASSSRDRAYGELFF.

The CDR3 DNA sequence: TGTGCCAGCAGCACTCGCACCACAGGTCTCACAAAAGCTTTCTTT. The encoded protein is CASSTRTTGLTKAFF. This sequence joins TRBV7-9 and TRBJ1-1; tentative D call: TRBD1 (5 bases). The germline gives CDR1 SEHNR, CDR2 FQNEAQ (reference sequence). V was trimmed by 5 bases and J by 9 bases, leaving 22 bases between them. CDR3 length equals 15 residues.

This clonotype was seen more than once but under ten times. The chain joins TRBV9 to TRBJ2-7; perhaps TRBD2 as D (6 bases). V lost 0 bases, J lost 1 base, and 11 bases lay in between. From germline, CDR1 is SGDLS and CDR2 YYNGEE. The CDR3 has 15 amino acids. The CDR3 spells CASSVGGAGSYEQYF. CDR3 DNA sequence: TGTGCCAGCAGCGTAGGCGGGGCCGGGTCCTACGAGCAGTACTTC.

The rearrangement links TRBV7-9 to TRBJ2-1; 7 bases line up with TRBD2. This CDR3 has 18 amino acids. The junction had 18 bases not matched to a gene; V was cut back by 8 bases and J by 2 bases. Germline lookup yields CDR1 SEHNR and CDR2 FQNEAQ (reference sequence). The CDR3 region is CASGPRPAAGRAYNEQFF. Written as DNA, the CDR3 is TGTGCCAGCGGCCCACGCCCTGCGGCGGGGAGGGCCTACAATGAGCAGTTCTTC.

This clonotype was found many times. The CDR3 bases are TGTGCCAGCAGCCGCACAGGGGGAGGCACTGAAGCTTTCTTT. Translated, it gives CASSRTGGGTEAFF. This chain uses TRBV7-6 with TRBJ1-1, with 8 bases fitting TRBD1. V was pared by 5 bases and J by 4 bases, with 6 bases of the junction left unmatched. The CDR3 runs to 14 residues. In germline, CDR1 is SGHVS, CDR2 FNYEAQ.

This clonotype was counted only a few times. The CDR3 loop reads CASSLFRGQGNQPQHF. The CDR3 nucleotides read TGTGCCAGCAGTTTGTTCAGGGGGCAAGGCAATCAGCCCCAGCATTTT. This chain connects TRBV28 to TRBJ1-5; the match to TRBD1 covers 8 bases. CDR1 MDHEN and CDR2 SYDVKM come from the germline V gene. This CDR3 has 16 residues. With 3 bases clipped from V and 2 bases from J, the junction kept 6 bases outside the gene matches.